What follows are 17 T cell receptor beta chains derived from one specimen sequenced in a study of response to subunit inactivated influenza vaccine. TCRdb passed the RT-PCR reads through MiXCR, listing each CDR3 protein once. Among roughly 780,000 distinct CDR3 sequences listed, around a sixth were seen once. The material was PBMCs from blood, obtained 5 days after vaccination. These receptors all stem from a man aged 50-59 years who received an inactivated influenza vaccine.

The chain links TRBV6-2 or TRBV6-3 to TRBJ1-2; D possibly corresponds to TRBD1 (5 bases). The CDR3 is 14 residues long. V lost 4 bases and J 2 bases, leaving 11 bases between the germline ends. Germline CDR1 reads MNHEY; CDR2 reads SVGEGT. The CDR3 here is CASSSSGRNYGYTF. The DNA of the CDR3 is TGTGCCAGCAGTTCCTCAGGGCGAAACTATGGCTACACCTTC.

The gene calls are TRBV21-1 and TRBJ2-1; TRBD1 is the table's D call and was not checked against the DNA. TRBV21-1 is a listed pseudogene. CDR3 length equals 12 residues. CDR3 nucleotide sequence: TGTGCCAGCCCGGACAGTTACAATGAGCAGTTCTTC. This gives the protein CASPDSYNEQFF.

V usage is TRBV6-1 and J usage is TRBJ2-1, with D perhaps matching TRBD2 (6 bases). This CDR3 has 16 residues. V lost 5 bases to trimming and J lost 2 bases, with 16 bases between them. The germline V gene encodes CDR1 MNHNS and CDR2 SASEGT. CDR3 in amino acids: CASSRLTRGPYNEQFF. CDR3 sequence (DNA): TGTGCCAGCAGTCGACTGACTAGGGGACCCTACAATGAGCAGTTCTTC.

The chain links TRBV12-3 or TRBV12-4 to TRBJ1-5; no clear D gene. The CDR3 consists of 12 residues. V lost 6 bases to trimming and J lost 11 bases, with 14 bases between them. The CDR3 nucleotides are TGTGCCAGCAGCCCGGGGATCGAGTCCCAGCATTTT. Its protein is CASSPGIESQHF.

This clonotype has a handful of counts. This chain links TRBV20-1 with TRBJ2-2; no clear D. This CDR3 spans 14 amino acids. The germline V gene encodes CDR1 DFQATT and CDR2 SNEGSKA (reference sequence). The V gene lost 0 bases and the J gene lost 1 base, with 6 bases spanning the gap. CDR3 nucleotide sequence: TGCAGTGCTAGAGATAATAGGAACACCGGGGAGCTGTTTTTT. Its protein product is CSARDNRNTGELFF.

The chain carries TRBV6-6 and TRBJ2-7, with D tentatively TRBD2 (5 bases). Deletions cut 0 bases from V and 3 bases from J, with 6 bases between. This CDR3 contains 13 residues. Germline V gene data show CDR1 as MNHNY and CDR2 as SVGAGI (reference sequence). The CDR3 nucleotides are TGTGCCAGCAGTTACTCGGAGGACTACGAGCAGTACTTC. It encodes CASSYSEDYEQYF.

J is TRBJ2-1 and V is TRBV25-1; 11 positions agree with TRBD2. This CDR3 has 17 residues. Trimming removed 4 bases from V and 7 bases from J; junction bases left unmatched: 12. Germline V CDR1 and CDR2: MGHDK, SYGVNS. CDR3 sequence (DNA): TGTGCCAGCAGTGGGAGAATAGCGGGGGGGCTGGGGAATGAGCAGTTCTTC. Residues: CASSGRIAGGLGNEQFF.

The CDR3 here is CASSYSGTGNNEQFF. The CDR3 DNA follows: TGTGCCAGCAGTTACTCTGGGACAGGCAACAATGAGCAGTTCTTC. The rearrangement links TRBV6-5 to TRBJ2-1; 8 bases match TRBD1. Germline V gene lookup returns CDR1 MNHEY and CDR2 SVGAGI. The CDR3 covers 15 residues. V gave up 0 bases and J gave up 5 bases; unmatched junction bases: 3.

V gene TRBV12-3 or TRBV12-4 combines with J gene TRBJ1-2; D uncertain. V was trimmed by 6 bases and J by 13 bases, leaving 12 bases between them. There are 10 residues in the CDR3. The CDR3 region has the DNA TGTGCCAGCAGCCTAATGCTCCGCACCTTC. Its translation is CASSLMLRTF.

This clonotype was recorded a few times. This may be a read error: a much more frequent sequence differs by one nucleotide. V and J are TRBV6-5 and TRBJ2-2, with unresolved D. Trimming took off 8 bases at V and 1 base at J, with 5 bases between the two ends. This CDR3 region has 12 residues. In germline, CDR1 is MNHEY, CDR2 SVGAGI. CDR3 bases: TGTGCCAGCGGGGAGAACACCGGGGAGCTGTTTTTT. Translation: CASGENTGELFF.

This clonotype was picked up a small number of times. The rearrangement uses TRBV4-3 and TRBJ2-1; weak D call: TRBD1 (5 bases). CDR1 and CDR2 (germline): LGHNA, YSLEER. The CDR3 spans 15 residues. Between the trimmed V and J ends, which lost 2 bases and 6 bases, there was a span of 14 bases. CDR3 nucleotides: TGCGCCAGCAGCCAACTCGCCAAGGGGATCAATGAGCAGTTCTTC. Its translation is CASSQLAKGINEQFF.

This chain uses TRBV14 with TRBJ2-1, with unresolved D. In germline, CDR1 is SGHDN, CDR2 FVKESK. The germline V and J ends were trimmed by 0 bases and 0 bases, with 9 bases remaining between them. This CDR3 is 16 amino acids long. The CDR3 DNA follows: TGTGCCAGCAGCCAAGACCTTGTGGGCTCCTACAATGAGCAGTTCTTC. It yields the protein CASSQDLVGSYNEQFF.

This chain connects TRBV4-3 to TRBJ1-2; D not certain. The CDR3 is 15 residues long. Deletions cut 0 bases from V and 4 bases from J, with 12 bases between. Per the germline V gene, CDR1 is LGHNA and CDR2 is YSLEER. The CDR3 reads CASSQDVNLGYGYTF. The CDR3 coding sequence is TGCGCCAGCAGCCAAGATGTAAACCTAGGCTATGGCTACACCTTC.

The chain uses TRBV3-1 and TRBJ2-1; D gene uncertain. Germline CDR1 is LGHDT and CDR2 is YNNKEL (reference sequence). The CDR3 totals 12 residues. Trimming pared 3 bases from V and 8 bases from J, leaving 8 bases between. The CDR3 protein is CASSHNFYEQFF. CDR3 bases: TGTGCCAGCAGCCACAATTTCTATGAGCAGTTCTTC.

The rearrangement uses TRBV20-1 and TRBJ2-1; unclear D gene. The CDR3 sequence is 17 residues long. Germline V gene lookup returns CDR1 DFQATT and CDR2 SNEGSKA (reference sequence). The V end was cut by 1 base, the J end by 1 base, with 17 bases between. The CDR3 loop is CSARGPSGKISYNEQFF. The CDR3, as DNA: TGCAGTGCTAGAGGCCCTAGTGGCAAGATTTCCTACAATGAGCAGTTCTTC.

This rearrangement joins TRBV15 to TRBJ1-2; D is unclear. The V and J ends lost 5 bases and 8 bases respectively, with 15 bases between them. The CDR3 sequence is 13 residues long. Germline CDR1 and CDR2: LNHNV and YYDKDF (reference sequence). Here the CDR3 reads CATSAQLRKGYTF. The CDR3 DNA reads as TGTGCCACCAGCGCCCAGTTGAGGAAGGGCTACACCTTC.

The rearrangement links TRBV20-1 to TRBJ2-1; D is uncertain. The germline CDR1 and CDR2 sequences are DFQATT and SNEGSKA (reference sequence). Trimming stripped 2 bases from V and 0 bases from J, with 11 bases between. This CDR3 has 15 residues. CDR3 amino acids: CSARLHGGSYNEQFF. CDR3 DNA sequence: TGCAGTGCTAGACTCCATGGCGGCTCCTACAATGAGCAGTTCTTC.